This TCR beta chain appears in the sequencing data of a study of blood T cell repertoires in COVID-19 (dated by TCRdb to 2018 to 2020). Background for the entire study: Samples from collaborators originated in the United States, Italy and Spain and spanned both the acute and convalescent phases of COVID-19. Samples were obtained from the ongoing ImmuneRACE study (first 160 participants) and from 950 to 1,500 subjects provided by 6 global collaborators. The prospective study material was composed of cDNA or gDNA derived from T cells, B-cell-depleted T cells, or PBMCs. The sample metadata nearly always contained a de-identified subject ID, COVID-19 status, age in years and sex. Where available, HLA class I and class II types were taken from metadata supplied by the sample provider and were not determined by assay-based typing. The repertoires were released in a freely available public database intended as a resource for research on the immune response to SARS-CoV-2. Deeply sampled blood TCRbeta repertoires from subjects exposed to, actively infected with, or recovered from COVID-19 were included in the dataset. Summary of the overall study and its limitations: The quantity of clinical and demographic metadata differed by source and by participant and was supplied without curation.

TCRbeta CDR3 regions were amplified from genomic DNA using the immunoSEQ Assay, a bias-controlled multiplex PCR. The authors processed their data as follows. The number of nucleated cells in each sample was estimated from the amplification of reference gene primers within the assay. To quantify the absolute abundance of each unique TCRbeta CDR3 rearrangement, sequence reads were collapsed and filtered. For each sample, productive Simpson clonality was calculated by taking the square root of Simpson's diversity index across productive rearrangements. Sourced from immuneACCESS, this table was stored by TCRdb with only in-frame sequences that have V and J called. A share of the clones is absent; for the studies checked, an unresolved V gene accounts for under half, and the remainder has no known explanation. The D gene and trimming were derived from the DNA, and the V and J assignments and clone size from that table. In this sample the table shows about 320,000 clones, 70% to 90% of which occur a single time. Roughly 6.7% of the sample is taken by the ten largest.

Another Seattle source contributed samples from volunteer blood donors who had recovered from COVID-19. The collaborating institutions used their own protocols to collect whole blood in K2EDTA tubes. For TCRbeta analysis, collaborator samples were shipped as frozen whole blood, as isolated PBMCs, or as DNA extracted from either sample type. Points on this clone: No cognate antigen has been identified for it. Within one base of it there is no much larger clone, and no base qualities were kept.

V gives up 0 bases and J gives up 8 bases, and the segment between their germline ends measures 7 bases. The cysteine opens and the phenylalanine closes a CDR3 of 12 amino acids. Left in the record is the CDR3 DNA by itself, 36 bases read in frame from the first base. Via the germline V gene, CDR1 is MNHEY and CDR2 SVGEGT. This TCR was sampled from a man aged 18 to 30 who had recovered from COVID-19. The sequence joins TRBV6-2 or TRBV6-3 to TRBJ1-2, with no confidently assigned D gene. The sample consisted of peripheral blood. The DNA sequence is as follows: TGTGCCAGCAGTTACTCCTGGGAGGGCTACACCTTC. It encodes CASSYSWEGYTF.